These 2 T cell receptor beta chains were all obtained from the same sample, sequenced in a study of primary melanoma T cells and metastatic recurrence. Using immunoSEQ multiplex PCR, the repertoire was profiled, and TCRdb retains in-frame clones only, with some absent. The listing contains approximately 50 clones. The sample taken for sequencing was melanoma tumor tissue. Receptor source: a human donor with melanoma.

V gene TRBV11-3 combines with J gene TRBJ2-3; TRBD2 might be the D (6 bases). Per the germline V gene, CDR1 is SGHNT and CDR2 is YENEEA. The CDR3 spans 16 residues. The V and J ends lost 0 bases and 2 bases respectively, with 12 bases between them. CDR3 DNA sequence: TGTGCCAGCAGCTTAGAACTGGGACTCCTCACAGATACGCAGTATTTT. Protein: CASSLELGLLTDTQYF.

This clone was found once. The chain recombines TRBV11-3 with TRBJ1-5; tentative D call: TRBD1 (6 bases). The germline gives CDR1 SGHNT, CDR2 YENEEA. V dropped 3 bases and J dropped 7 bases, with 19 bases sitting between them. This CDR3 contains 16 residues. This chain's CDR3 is CASSLEYGTQKQPQHF. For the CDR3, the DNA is TGTGCCAGCAGCTTGGAATATGGGACACAGAAACAGCCCCAGCATTTT.